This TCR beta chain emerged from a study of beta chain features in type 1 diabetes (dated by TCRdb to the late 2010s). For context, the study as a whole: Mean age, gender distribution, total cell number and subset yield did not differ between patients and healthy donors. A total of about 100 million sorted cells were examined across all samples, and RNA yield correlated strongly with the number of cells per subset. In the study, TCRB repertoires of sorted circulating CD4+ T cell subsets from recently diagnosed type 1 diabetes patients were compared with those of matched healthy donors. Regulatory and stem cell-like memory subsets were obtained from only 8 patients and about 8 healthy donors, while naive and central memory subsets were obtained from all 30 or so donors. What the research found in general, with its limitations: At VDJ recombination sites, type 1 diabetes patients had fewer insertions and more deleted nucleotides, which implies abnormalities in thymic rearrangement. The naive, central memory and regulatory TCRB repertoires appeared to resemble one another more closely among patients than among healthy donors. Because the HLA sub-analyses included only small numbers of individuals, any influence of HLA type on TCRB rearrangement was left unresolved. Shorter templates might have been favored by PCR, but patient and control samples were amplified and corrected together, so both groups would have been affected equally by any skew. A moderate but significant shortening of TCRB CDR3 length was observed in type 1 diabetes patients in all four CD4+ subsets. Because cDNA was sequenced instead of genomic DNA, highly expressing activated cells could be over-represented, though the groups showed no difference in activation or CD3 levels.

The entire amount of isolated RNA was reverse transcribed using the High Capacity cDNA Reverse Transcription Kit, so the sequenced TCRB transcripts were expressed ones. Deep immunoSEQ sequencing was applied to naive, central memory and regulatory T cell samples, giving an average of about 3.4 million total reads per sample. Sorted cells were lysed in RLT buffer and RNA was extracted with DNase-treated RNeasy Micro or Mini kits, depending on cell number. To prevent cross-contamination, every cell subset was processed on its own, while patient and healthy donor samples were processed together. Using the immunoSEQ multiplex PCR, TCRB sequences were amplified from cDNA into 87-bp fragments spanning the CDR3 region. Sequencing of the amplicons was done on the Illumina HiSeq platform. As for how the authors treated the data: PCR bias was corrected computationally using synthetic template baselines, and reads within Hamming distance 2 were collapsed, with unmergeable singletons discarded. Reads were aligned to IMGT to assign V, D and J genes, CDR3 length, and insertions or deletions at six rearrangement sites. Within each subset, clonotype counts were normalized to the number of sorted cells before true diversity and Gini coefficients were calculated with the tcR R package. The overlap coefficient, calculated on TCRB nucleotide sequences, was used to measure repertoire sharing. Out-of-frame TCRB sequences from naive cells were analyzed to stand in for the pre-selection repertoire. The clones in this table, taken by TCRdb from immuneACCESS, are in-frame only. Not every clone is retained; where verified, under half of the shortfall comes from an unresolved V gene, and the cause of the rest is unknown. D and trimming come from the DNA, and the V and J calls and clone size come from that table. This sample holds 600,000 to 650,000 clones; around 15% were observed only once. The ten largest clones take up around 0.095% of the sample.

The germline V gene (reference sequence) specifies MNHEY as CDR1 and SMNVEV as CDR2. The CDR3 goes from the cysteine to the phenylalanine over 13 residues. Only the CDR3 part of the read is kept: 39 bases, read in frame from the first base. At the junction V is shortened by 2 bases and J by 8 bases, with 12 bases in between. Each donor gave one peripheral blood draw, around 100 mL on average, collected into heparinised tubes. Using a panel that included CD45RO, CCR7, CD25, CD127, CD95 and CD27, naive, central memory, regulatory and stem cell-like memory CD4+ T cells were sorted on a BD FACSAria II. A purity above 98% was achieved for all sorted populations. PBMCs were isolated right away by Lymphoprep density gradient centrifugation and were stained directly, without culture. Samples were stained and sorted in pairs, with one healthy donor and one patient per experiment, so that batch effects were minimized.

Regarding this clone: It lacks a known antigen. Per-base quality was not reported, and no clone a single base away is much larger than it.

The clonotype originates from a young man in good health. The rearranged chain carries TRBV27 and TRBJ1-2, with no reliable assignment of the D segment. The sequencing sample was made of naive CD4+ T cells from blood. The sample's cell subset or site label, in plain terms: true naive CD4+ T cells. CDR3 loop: CASSLHRIGGYTF. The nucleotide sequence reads TGTGCCAGCAGTTTACATAGGATCGGGGGCTACACCTTC.